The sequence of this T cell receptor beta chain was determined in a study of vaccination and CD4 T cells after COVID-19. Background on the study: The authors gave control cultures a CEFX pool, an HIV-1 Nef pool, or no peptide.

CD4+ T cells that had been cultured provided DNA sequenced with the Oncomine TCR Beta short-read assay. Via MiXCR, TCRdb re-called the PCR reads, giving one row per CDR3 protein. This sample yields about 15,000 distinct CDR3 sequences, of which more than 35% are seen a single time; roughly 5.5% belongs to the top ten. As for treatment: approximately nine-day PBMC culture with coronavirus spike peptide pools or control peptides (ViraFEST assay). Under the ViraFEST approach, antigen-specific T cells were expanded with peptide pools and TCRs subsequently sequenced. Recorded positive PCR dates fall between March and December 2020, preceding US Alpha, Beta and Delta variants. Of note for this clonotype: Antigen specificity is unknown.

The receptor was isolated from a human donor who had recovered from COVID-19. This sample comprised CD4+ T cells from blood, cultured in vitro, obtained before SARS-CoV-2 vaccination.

In nucleotides, the CDR3 is TGTGCCAGCAGCGCCCAGGGAAGTGAGCAGTTCTTC. Translating gives CASSAQGSEQFF. The chain carries TRBV2 and TRBJ2-1; D possibly corresponds to TRBD1 (5 bases). The germline V and J ends were trimmed by 6 bases and 9 bases, with 12 bases remaining between them. Germline assignment: CDR1 SNHLY and CDR2 FYNNEI. The length of the CDR3 is 12 residues.